The next 11 T cell receptor beta chains were all read from a single sample in a study of identical twins. TCRdb independently ran MiXCR on the 5' RACE reads; one entry per CDR3 protein. The sample includes some 1,700,000 distinct CDR3 sequences, about 32% of them seen just once. The material sequenced was cord blood. The receptors derive from a newborn girl in good health.

This clonotype occurred a few times. The chain has TRBV20-1 and TRBJ1-2; 7 bases fit TRBD1. Germline CDR1 DFQATT, CDR2 SNEGSKA (reference sequence). The CDR3 totals 11 residues. Trimming cost V 6 bases and J 7 bases; bases outside gene matches: 5. CDR3 nucleotides: TGCAGTGCCTCGACAGGGCCTGGCTACACCTTC. This gives the protein CSASTGPGYTF.

The rearrangement links TRBV28 to TRBJ2-4; D is ambiguous. Germline CDR1 MDHEN, CDR2 SYDVKM. V shed 3 bases and J shed 4 bases, with 7 bases lying between them. The CDR3 length is 13 residues. CDR3 residues: CASSLFRKNIQYF. The CDR3 coding sequence is TGTGCCAGCAGTTTGTTTAGGAAAAACATTCAGTACTTC.

The chain combines TRBV7-2 with TRBJ2-7; D unresolved. V was shortened by 3 bases and J by 7 bases, with 13 bases between the two germline ends. The germline V gene encodes CDR1 SGHTA and CDR2 FQGNSA. The CDR3 length is 13 residues. Here the CDR3 reads CASSLPSVDEQYF. CDR3 nucleotide sequence: TGTGCCAGCAGCTTGCCTAGTGTCGATGAGCAGTACTTC.

The chain has TRBV7-7 and TRBJ2-3; TRBD1 agrees at 7 bases. Germline trimming cut 5 bases from V and 6 bases from J; bases unmatched to any gene: 17. The CDR3 loop spans 17 amino acids. Germline CDR1 reads SSHAT; CDR2 reads FNYEAQ (reference sequence). Here the CDR3 reads CASSPIKPGTVRDTQYF. The CDR3 DNA follows: TGTGCCAGCAGCCCCATTAAACCAGGGACAGTCCGTGATACGCAGTATTTT. Drawing the rest from reference TRBV7-7 and TRBJ2-3, the complete variable domain is GAGVSQSPRYKVTKRGQDVTLRCDPISSHATLYWYQQALGQGPEFLTYFNYEAQPDKSGLPSDRFSAERPEGSISTLTIQRTEQRDSAMYRCASSPIKPGTVRDTQYFGPGTRLTVL.

The rearrangement uses TRBV28 and TRBJ2-1, with D perhaps TRBD1 (5 bases). Germline V gene data show CDR1 as MDHEN and CDR2 as SYDVKM. Trimming took off 2 bases at V and 8 bases at J, with 22 bases between the two ends. This CDR3 is 17 amino acids long. CDR3 nucleotides: TGTGCCAGCAGTTTACATAGGATAGGGGTAAGGTCGGATGAGCAGTTCTTC. Translated, it gives CASSLHRIGVRSDEQFF.

This clonotype was detected only a few times. The rearrangement links TRBV20-1 to TRBJ1-5, with 7 bases identical to TRBD1. Trimming at V came to 2 bases and at J to 0 bases, leaving 10 bases not matched to a gene. Per the germline V gene, CDR1 is DFQATT and CDR2 is SNEGSKA (reference sequence). The CDR3 covers 17 residues. The CDR3 region is CSARPDRWGYSNQPQHF. DNA for the CDR3: TGCAGTGCTAGACCGGACAGGTGGGGGTATAGCAATCAGCCCCAGCATTTT.

This chain uses TRBV20-1 with TRBJ2-4; TRBD2 agrees at 12 bases. CDR3 size: 16 residues. With 2 bases clipped from V and 13 bases from J, the junction kept 15 bases outside the gene matches. Germline CDR1 reads DFQATT; CDR2 reads SNEGSKA (reference sequence). The CDR3 spells CSARLTSGSALGEQYF. CDR3 DNA: TGCAGTGCTAGACTGACTAGCGGGAGTGCCCTCGGGGAGCAGTACTTC.

V gene TRBV6-1 combines with J gene TRBJ1-4; D gene uncertain. The V gene's germline CDR1 is MNHNS and CDR2 SASEGT. Trimming took 2 bases from V and 5 from J, leaving 12 bases between them. CDR3 length: 15 amino acids. CDR3 region: CASSEFSQRNEKLFF. The CDR3 bases are TGTGCCAGCAGTGAATTTTCACAGAGGAATGAAAAACTGTTTTTT.

Comment on this clonotype: This may be a read error, as it is one base from a much larger clone. The V call is TRBV5-1, the J call TRBJ2-5, with D maybe TRBD2 (5 bases). Trimming took 5 bases from V and 11 from J, leaving 22 bases between them. Germline CDR1 and CDR2: SGHRS and YFSETQ. The CDR3 loop spans 14 amino acids. As DNA, the CDR3 is TGCGCCAGCAGGAGGGATATTCCAAACAATGAGCAGTACTTC. Amino acids: CASRRDIPNNEQYF.

DNA for the CDR3: TGTGCCAGCAGTGAAGGTTGGGGTGGTACAGATACGCAGTATTTT. This translates into CASSEGWGGTDTQYF. This chain uses TRBV2 with TRBJ2-3; D is ambiguous. Trimming left V 1 base short and J 3 bases short, with 11 bases between. CDR1 is SNHLY, CDR2 FYNNEI, per germline. CDR3 length: 15 amino acids.

This clonotype was counted a few times. The rearrangement links TRBV20-1 to TRBJ2-1, with D possibly matching TRBD1 (6 bases). Germline V CDR1 and CDR2: DFQATT, SNEGSKA (reference sequence). Trimming left V 3 bases short and J 0 bases short, with 15 bases between. The length of the CDR3 is 16 residues. The CDR3 nucleotides read TGCAGTGCTAGGAGCAGGTTAGGGGGCTCCTACAATGAGCAGTTCTTC. It specifies CSARSRLGGSYNEQFF.